Listed below are T cell receptor beta chains from one sample, sequenced in a study of cytotoxic CD8 clonotypes in ibrutinib-treated CLL. Sequencing was performed with immunoSEQ multiplex PCR; in TCRdb, only in-frame clones are kept and a portion is missing. The table lists 100,000 to 150,000 clones, 70% to 90% of them singletons, with around 2.1% in the top ten. This material consisted of PBMCs, taken after 24 months of ibrutinib treatment. The source is a human donor with chronic lymphocytic leukemia. Both conserved end residues are part of each CDR3. The D gene is left open where the match is weak.

v_gene,j_gene,d_gene,CDR3aa,CDR3nt
TRBV18,TRBJ1-4,NA,CASSEFRGRKEKLFF,TGTGCCAGCTCCGAATTCAGGGGTAGAAAGGAAAAACTGTTTTTT
TRBV5-4,TRBJ1-2,NA,CASSTDSGGAYGYTF,TGTGCCAGCAGCACCGACTCGGGGGGGGCTTATGGCTACACCTTC
TRBV7-9,TRBJ1-1,TRBD1,CASSLSRGQTPRAEAFF,TGTGCCAGCAGCTTATCTCGGGGACAGACACCTCGCGCTGAAGCTTTCTTT
TRBV5-5,TRBJ2-7,NA,CASSLTVDYEQYF,TGTGCCAGCAGCTTGACAGTGGACTACGAGCAGTACTTC
TRBV2,TRBJ2-1,TRBD2,CASSEPASGRAKEQFF,TGTGCCAGCAGTGAACCGGCTAGCGGGAGGGCCAAAGAGCAGTTCTTC
TRBV4-1,TRBJ1-3,TRBD1,CASSQPGQSSGNTIYF,TGCGCCAGCAGCCAACCGGGACAGTCCTCTGGAAACACCATATATTTT
TRBV7-3,TRBJ2-3,TRBD2,CASSPMSGTSGDTDTQYF,TGTGCCAGCAGCCCTATGAGTGGGACTAGCGGGGACACAGATACGCAGTATTTT
TRBV7-2,TRBJ2-2,NA,CASSSRTRRGELFF,TGTGCCAGCAGCTCGCGGACGCGTCGCGGGGAGCTGTTTTTT
TRBV7-2,TRBJ1-2,NA,CASSPAARRYGYTF,TGTGCCAGCAGCCCGGCGGCAAGGAGGTATGGCTACACCTTC
TRBV18,TRBJ1-3,NA,CASSPQEGTGNTIYF,TGTGCCAGCTCACCACAAGAGGGAACTGGAAACACCATATATTTT
TRBV6-5,TRBJ1-5,NA,CASSDSIQGQPQHF,TGTGCCAGCAGTGACTCGATACAGGGTCAGCCCCAGCATTTT
TRBV7-6,TRBJ2-7,NA,CASSLAQHAYEQYF,TGTGCCAGCAGCTTAGCGCAACACGCCTACGAGCAGTACTTC
TRBV9,TRBJ2-1,NA,CASSGGAGRSNEQFF,TGTGCCAGCAGCGGCGGGGCAGGGAGGTCCAATGAGCAGTTCTTC
TRBV28,TRBJ1-2,TRBD1,CASGWDRGNYGYTF,TGTGCCAGCGGCTGGGACAGGGGTAACTATGGCTACACCTTC
TRBV5-1,TRBJ2-1,NA,CASSLDVAGRNNEQFF,TGCGCCAGCAGCTTGGATGTAGCCGGAAGAAACAATGAGCAGTTCTTC